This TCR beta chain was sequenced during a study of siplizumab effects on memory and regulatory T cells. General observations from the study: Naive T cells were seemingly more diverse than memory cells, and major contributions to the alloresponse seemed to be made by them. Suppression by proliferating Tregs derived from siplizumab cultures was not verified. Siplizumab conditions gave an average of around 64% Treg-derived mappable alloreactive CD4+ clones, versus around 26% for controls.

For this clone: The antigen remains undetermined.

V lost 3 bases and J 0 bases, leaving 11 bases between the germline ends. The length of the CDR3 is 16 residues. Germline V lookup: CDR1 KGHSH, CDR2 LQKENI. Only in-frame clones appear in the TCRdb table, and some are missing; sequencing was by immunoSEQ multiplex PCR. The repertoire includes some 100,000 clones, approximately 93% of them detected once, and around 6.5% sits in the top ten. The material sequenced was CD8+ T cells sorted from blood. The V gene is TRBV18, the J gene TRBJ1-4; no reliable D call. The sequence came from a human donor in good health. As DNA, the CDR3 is TGTGCCAGCTCACCTAAAGGATATGCAACTAATGAAAAACTGTTTTTT. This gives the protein CASSPKGYATNEKLFF.